Here is one T cell receptor (beta chain) with its context. Method: immunoSEQ multiplex PCR; TCRdb's copy keeps in-frame clones and lacks some. The sample consists of 25,000 to 35,000 clones, 85% to 90% of them appearing once. This sample was taken from a study of T cell changes during pregnancy in multiple sclerosis. This sequence originates from a female donor with multiple sclerosis, enrolled in a pregnancy study. Sample: CD8+ T cells from peripheral blood mononuclear cells, taken in the second trimester of pregnancy.

Here the CDR3 DNA reads TGCGCCAGCAGCCGCTGGAGGGGAAATTATCAGCCCCAGCATTTT. Protein: CASSRWRGNYQPQHF. The gene calls are TRBV4-1 and TRBJ1-5; perhaps TRBD1 as D (5 bases). This CDR3 region has 15 residues. Between the trimmed V and J ends, which lost 4 bases and 5 bases, there was a span of 15 bases. CDR1 MGHRA and CDR2 YSYEKL come from the germline V gene.